The entry below describes one T cell receptor (beta chain). This entry is derived from a study of blood T cell repertoires in COVID-19. The wider study: Collection of acute and convalescent COVID-19 samples took place in the United States, Italy and Spain.

This table comes from immunoSEQ multiplex PCR, and its TCRdb copy is limited to in-frame clones, with some not included. The sample has about 130,000 clones, around 83% seen once. The study drew participants aged about 18 to 89 years from about two dozen US areas. Cohort 3 donors counted as recovered after two negative PCRs, clearance, or resolved symptoms. The CDR3 runs 14 residues. The V gene lost 6 bases and the J gene lost 0 bases, with 9 bases spanning the gap. Germline CDR1 and CDR2: ENHRY and SYGVKD. The sample taken for sequencing was PBMCs or T cells enriched from blood (not recorded which). V gene TRBV10-3 combines with J gene TRBJ2-1, with D possibly being TRBD2 (5 bases). This TCR came from a man aged 30 to 45 who had recovered from COVID-19. CDR3 amino acids: CAISSRDSYNEQFF. In nucleotides, the CDR3 is TGTGCCATCAGCTCCCGGGACTCCTACAATGAGCAGTTCTTC.